This TCR beta chain derives from a study of T-cell memory formation after mild COVID-19 (dated by TCRdb to about 2021). Broadly, across the study: Most TCR sequence clusters were specific to one of the two donors. T-cell clones expanding and contracting after mild COVID-19 in a couple of donors were tracked by longitudinal TCRalpha and TCRbeta repertoire sequencing. The cohort was made up of two young adult volunteers, one female and one male, who were previously healthy. The paper as a whole reports these results and caveats: Only two mild cases were covered in the study, and larger cohorts including severe cases with pre-infection samples were considered necessary. Balanced CD4/CD8 phenotypes were observed for clones contracting from day 15 to 85, whereas a bias towards CD4+ was observed for a second wave of clones expanding from day 15 to 37. The second-wave clones that peaked on day 37 were not confirmed to be SARS-CoV-2 specific. Some responding clones were detected in pre-infection memory, which suggested that pre-existing cross-reactive memory T cells had joined the SARS-CoV-2 response. Contracting CD4+ clones were found mainly in CM and EM memory subsets, while CD8+ clones were enriched in EMRA.

A distance of 13 bases separates the germline ends of V and J, which lose 2 bases and 2 bases respectively. Including cysteine and phenylalanine, the CDR3 has 15 amino acids. Here the CDR3 DNA is all that survives: 45 bases in frame from base 1. CDR1 and CDR2 were assigned from the germline V gene (reference sequence) as SGHNT and YYREEE. Sequencing was carried out with an Illumina NovaSeq 6000. Using 5'RACE with constant-segment primers, TCRalpha and TCRbeta cDNA libraries were constructed, with sample barcodes and unique molecular identifiers added in the process. RNA was extracted from every sample with Trizol reagent. The libraries were amplified in two PCR steps, and the second step added a second sample barcode and Illumina TruSeq adapters. Sequencing of libraries was performed on an Illumina NovaSeq with 2 x 150 bp paired-end reads. The paper's data handling went like this. The reads were demultiplexed and collapsed into UMI-guided consensus sequences using migec v1.2.7. Using mixcr v2.1.11, UMI consensuses were aligned to TRA and TRB V and J templates and then assembled into clonotypes. Expanded or contracted clonotypes were those called significant by both edgeR and NoisET, with noise models trained on biological replicates. For edgeR calls, a false discovery rate-adjusted p below 0.01 and a log2 fold-change threshold of 1 were applied. As an exploratory analysis of dynamics, max-normalized trajectories of the 1000 most abundant clonotypes were examined with PCA combined with hierarchical clustering. Separately sequenced CD4+ and CD8+ repertoires were used to assign a CD4 or CD8 phenotype to each responding clone. TCRdb applied fastp at Q25 and MiXCR to the public reads, then kept only in-frame beta chains. Each CDR3 protein appears once, grouped with its most common genes and DNA. What appears here as the V and J calls and clone size reflects TCRdb's work, not the paper's. Here the sample has some 340,000 distinct CDR3 sequences; 13% occur a single time. The ten largest clones add up to around 21% of the sample.

Ficoll-Paque density gradient centrifugation was used to isolate PBMCs. Comments on this clonotype: Its antigen is not yet known. Base qualities are not at hand, and no much larger clone is one base apart.

This sequence uses TRBV5-4 and TRBJ2-5; confidence is insufficient to name the D gene. Sequenced input: PBMCs or a T cell subset sorted from them (not recorded which). The sequence was collected from a man younger than 35 who had mild COVID-19 (a few samples of this study predate the infection). The sample titles of this study are shuffled in the database, so cell type and time point are left out; the donor was told from shared clones. The encoded CDR3 is CASSLISSTQETQYF. In nucleotides, the sequence is TGTGCCAGCAGCTTAATCTCGTCCACTCAAGAGACCCAGTACTTC.